This T cell receptor beta chain was captured by sequencing in a study of CD8 T cells in ankylosing spondylitis. Points from the study as a whole: In ankylosing spondylitis blood, a motif of eight highly homologous TCR beta variants appeared characteristic. Disease-associated clones were reportedly significantly overrepresented in matched ankylosing spondylitis synovial fluid.

5'-RACE, quantitative and with molecular barcodes, yielded the TCR beta libraries. Using its own MiXCR run on the 5' RACE reads, TCRdb lists one record per CDR3 protein. The table includes 390,000 or so distinct CDR3 sequences, around 22% detected once. Comment on this clonotype: Its antigen is not identified.

The sequence was obtained from a male donor with ankylosing spondylitis. The specimen was blood, either unsorted or a sorted T cell fraction (not recorded which).

CDR3 amino acids: CSASRAGRDTEAFF. DNA for the CDR3: TGCAGTGCTAGTCGGGCAGGGCGGGACACTGAAGCTTTCTTT. The chain is built from TRBV20-1 and TRBJ1-1; TRBD1 might be the D (5 bases). The germline gives CDR1 DFQATT, CDR2 SNEGSKA (reference sequence). V lost 3 bases to trimming and J lost 3 bases, with 14 bases between them. The CDR3 is 14 amino acids.